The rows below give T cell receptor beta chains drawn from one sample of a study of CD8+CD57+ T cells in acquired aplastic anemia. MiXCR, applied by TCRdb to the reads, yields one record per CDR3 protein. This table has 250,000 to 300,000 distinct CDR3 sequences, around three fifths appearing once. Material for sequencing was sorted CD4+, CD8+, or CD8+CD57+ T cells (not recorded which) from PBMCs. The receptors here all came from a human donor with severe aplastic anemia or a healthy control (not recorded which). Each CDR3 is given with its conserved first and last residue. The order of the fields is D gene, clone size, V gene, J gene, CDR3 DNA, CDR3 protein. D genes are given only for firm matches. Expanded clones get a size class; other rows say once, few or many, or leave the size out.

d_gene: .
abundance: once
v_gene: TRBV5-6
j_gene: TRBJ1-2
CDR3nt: TGTGCCAGCAGCTTGGCCGACAGAAACTATGGCTACACCTTC
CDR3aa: CASSLADRNYGYTF

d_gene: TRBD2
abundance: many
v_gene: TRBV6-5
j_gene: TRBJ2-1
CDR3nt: TGTGCCAGCAACCAACTAGCGGGGGCGGGAAATGAGCAGTTCTTC
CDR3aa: CASNQLAGAGNEQFF

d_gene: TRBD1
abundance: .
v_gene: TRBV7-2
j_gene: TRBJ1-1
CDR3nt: TGTGCCAGCAGCTTAGACGGGGACAGGGGGAGGACTTTCTTT
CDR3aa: CASSLDGDRGRTFF

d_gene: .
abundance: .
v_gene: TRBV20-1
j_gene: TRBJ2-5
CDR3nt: TGCAGTGCTAGACAGGCGAAGACCCAGTACTTC
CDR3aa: CSARQAKTQYF

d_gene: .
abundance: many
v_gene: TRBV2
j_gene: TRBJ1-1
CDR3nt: TGTGCCACATCTTTTGAAACATTGGTCGGTTCTGAAGCTTTCTTT
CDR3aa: CATSFETLVGSEAFF

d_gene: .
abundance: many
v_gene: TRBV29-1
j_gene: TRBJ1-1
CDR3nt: TGCTCGGCCGGCGGAATAGGGAACACTGAAGCTTTCTTT
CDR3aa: CSAGGIGNTEAFF

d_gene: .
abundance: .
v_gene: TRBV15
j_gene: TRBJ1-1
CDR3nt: TGTGCCACCAGCAGAGGACAGTACACTGAAGCTTTCTTT
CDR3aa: CATSRGQYTEAFF

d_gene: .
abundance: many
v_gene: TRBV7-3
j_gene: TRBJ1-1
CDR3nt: TGTGCCAGCAGCCTTCAAGGGGGCACTGAAGCTTTCTTT
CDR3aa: CASSLQGGTEAFF

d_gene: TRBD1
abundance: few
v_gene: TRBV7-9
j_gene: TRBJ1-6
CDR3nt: TGTGCCAGCAGCTTAGGGACAGGGGGTATTTCACCCCTCCACTTT
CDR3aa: CASSLGTGGISPLHF

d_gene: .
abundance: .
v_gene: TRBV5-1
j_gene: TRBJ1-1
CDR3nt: TGCGCCAGCAGCTTGGATGGGACATCGGGCACTGAAGCTTTCTTT
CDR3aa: CASSLDGTSGTEAFF

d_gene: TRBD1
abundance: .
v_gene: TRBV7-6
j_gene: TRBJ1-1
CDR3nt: TGTGCCAGCAGCCCCGGGACAGCTACTGAAGCTTTCTTT
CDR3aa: CASSPGTATEAFF